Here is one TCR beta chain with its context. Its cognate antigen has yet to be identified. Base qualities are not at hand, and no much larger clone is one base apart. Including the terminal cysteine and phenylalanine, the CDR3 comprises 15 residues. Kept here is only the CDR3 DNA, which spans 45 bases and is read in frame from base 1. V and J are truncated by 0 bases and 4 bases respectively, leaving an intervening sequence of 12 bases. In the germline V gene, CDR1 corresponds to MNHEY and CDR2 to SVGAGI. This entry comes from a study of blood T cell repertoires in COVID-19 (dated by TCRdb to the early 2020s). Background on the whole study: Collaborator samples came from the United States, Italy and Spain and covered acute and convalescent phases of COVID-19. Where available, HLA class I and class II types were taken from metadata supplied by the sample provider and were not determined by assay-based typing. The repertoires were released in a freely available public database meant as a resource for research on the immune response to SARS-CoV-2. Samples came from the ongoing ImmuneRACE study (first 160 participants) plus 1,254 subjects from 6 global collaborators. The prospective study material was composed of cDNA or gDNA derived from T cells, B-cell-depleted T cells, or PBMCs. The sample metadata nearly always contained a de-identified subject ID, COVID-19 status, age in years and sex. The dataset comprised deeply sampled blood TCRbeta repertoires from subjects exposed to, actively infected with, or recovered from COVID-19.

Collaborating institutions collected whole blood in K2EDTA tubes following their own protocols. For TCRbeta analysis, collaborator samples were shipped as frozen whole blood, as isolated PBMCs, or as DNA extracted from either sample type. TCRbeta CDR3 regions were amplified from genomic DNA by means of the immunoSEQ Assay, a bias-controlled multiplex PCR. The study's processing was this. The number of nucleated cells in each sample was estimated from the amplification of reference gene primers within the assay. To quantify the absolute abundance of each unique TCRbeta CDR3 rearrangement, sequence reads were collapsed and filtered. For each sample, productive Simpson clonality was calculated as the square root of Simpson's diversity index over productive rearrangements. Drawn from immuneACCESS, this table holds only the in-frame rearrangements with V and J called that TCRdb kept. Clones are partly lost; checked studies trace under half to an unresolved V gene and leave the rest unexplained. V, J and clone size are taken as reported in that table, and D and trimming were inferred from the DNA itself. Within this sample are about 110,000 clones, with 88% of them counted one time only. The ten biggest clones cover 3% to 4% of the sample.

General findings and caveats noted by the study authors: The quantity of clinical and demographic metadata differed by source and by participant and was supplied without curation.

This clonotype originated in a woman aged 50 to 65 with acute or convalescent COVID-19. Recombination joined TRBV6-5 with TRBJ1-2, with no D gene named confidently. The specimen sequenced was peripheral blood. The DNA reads TGTGCCAGCAGTTACTCGGGAGGGCAGTCCTATGGCTACACCTTC. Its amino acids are CASSYSGGQSYGYTF.